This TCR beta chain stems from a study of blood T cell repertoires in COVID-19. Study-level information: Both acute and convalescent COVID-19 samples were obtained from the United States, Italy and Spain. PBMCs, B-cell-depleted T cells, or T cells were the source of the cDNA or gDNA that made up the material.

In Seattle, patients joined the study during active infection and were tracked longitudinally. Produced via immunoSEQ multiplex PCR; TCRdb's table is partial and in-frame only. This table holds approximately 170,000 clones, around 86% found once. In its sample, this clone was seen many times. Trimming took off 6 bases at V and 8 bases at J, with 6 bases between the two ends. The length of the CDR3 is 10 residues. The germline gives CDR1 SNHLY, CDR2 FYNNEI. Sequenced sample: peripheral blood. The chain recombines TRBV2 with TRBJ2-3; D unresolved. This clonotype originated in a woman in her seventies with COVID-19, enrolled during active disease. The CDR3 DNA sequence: TGTGCCAGCAGGAGTGCTACGCAGTATTTT. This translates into CASRSATQYF.